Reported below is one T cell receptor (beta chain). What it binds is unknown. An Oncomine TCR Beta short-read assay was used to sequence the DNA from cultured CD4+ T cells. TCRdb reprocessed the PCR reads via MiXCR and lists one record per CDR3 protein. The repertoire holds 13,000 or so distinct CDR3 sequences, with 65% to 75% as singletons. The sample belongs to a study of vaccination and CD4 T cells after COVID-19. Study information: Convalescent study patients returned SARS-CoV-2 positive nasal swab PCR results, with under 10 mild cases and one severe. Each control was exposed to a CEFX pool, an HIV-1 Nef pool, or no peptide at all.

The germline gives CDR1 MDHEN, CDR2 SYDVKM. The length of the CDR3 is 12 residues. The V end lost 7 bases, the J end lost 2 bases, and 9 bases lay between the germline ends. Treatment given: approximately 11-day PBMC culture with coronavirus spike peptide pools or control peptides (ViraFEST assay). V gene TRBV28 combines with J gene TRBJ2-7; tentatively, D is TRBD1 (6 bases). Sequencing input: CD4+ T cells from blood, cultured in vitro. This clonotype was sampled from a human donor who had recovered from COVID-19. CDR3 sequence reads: CASNRAPYEQYF. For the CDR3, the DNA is TGTGCCAGCAACAGGGCCCCCTACGAGCAGTACTTC.